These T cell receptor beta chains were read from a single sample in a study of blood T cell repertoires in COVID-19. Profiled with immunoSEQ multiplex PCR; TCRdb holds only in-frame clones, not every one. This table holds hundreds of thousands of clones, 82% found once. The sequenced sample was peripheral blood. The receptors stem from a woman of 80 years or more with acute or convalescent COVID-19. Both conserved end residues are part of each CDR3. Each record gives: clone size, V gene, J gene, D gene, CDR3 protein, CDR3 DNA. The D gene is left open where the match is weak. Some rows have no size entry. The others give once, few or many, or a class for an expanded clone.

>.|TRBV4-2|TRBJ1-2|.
CASSQGQGSGYTF
TGTGCCAGCAGCCAAGGTCAGGGGTCTGGCTACACCTTC
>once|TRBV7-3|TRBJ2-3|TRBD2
CASSLLAGGTDTQYF
TGTGCCAGCAGCCTACTAGCGGGAGGCACAGATACGCAGTATTTT
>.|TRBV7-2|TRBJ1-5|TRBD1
CASSLGDRAQHF
TGTGCCAGCAGTTTGGGGGACAGGGCCCAGCATTTT
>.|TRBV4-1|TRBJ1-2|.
CASSQDTRSGYTF
TGCGCCAGCAGCCAAGACACCCGGAGTGGCTACACCTTC
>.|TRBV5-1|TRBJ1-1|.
CASSLQAGNTEAFF
TGCGCCAGCAGCTTACAGGCCGGAAACACTGAAGCTTTCTTT
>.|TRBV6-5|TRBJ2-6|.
CASSYGGSGANVLTF
TGTGCCAGCAGTTACGGGGGGTCCGGGGCCAACGTCCTGACTTTC
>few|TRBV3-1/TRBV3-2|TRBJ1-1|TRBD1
CASSPTGTGGGEAFF
TGTGCCAGCAGCCCGACCGGGACAGGGGGCGGAGAAGCTTTCTTT
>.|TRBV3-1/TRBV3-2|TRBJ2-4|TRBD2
CASSQEILASGKNIQYF
TGTGCCAGCAGCCAAGAAATACTAGCGTCGGGCAAAAACATTCAGTACTTC
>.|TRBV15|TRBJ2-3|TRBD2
CATSRGASGGLTDTQYF
TGTGCCACCAGCAGAGGGGCTAGCGGGGGACTCACAGATACGCAGTATTTT
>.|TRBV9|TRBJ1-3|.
CASSVASPRVGNTIYF
TGTGCCAGCAGCGTAGCTTCTCCCAGGGTTGGAAACACCATATATTTT
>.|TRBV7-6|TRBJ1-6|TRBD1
CASSLVRDRNSPLHF
TGTGCCAGCAGCTTAGTCCGGGACAGGAATTCACCCCTCCACTTT